This TCR beta chain appears in the sequencing data of a study of cytomegalovirus exposure and HLA in healthy donors. Study-wide findings and caveats: The authors listed approximately 160 TCR beta chains as cytomegalovirus-associated. It was reported that TCR beta sequences correctly inferred the HLA-A and HLA-B alleles for most subjects. Reports indicated that the classifier achieved high specificity and sensitivity in diagnosing cytomegalovirus status.

As regards this clone: Its specificity is unknown.

The CDR3 runs to 13 residues. Trimming stripped 7 bases from V and 5 bases from J, with 13 bases between. Germline CDR1 reads LNHDA; CDR2 reads SQIVND (reference sequence). Both 60 Vbeta primers and 13 Jbeta primers went into the PCR. Methods used by the authors: A follow-up analysis tallied around 80 million unique TCR beta chains, approximately 11 million shared. The table came from immunoSEQ multiplex PCR; TCRdb's copy has only in-frame clones and leaves some out. The V and J calls and clone size come from that table; D and trimming were worked out from the DNA. The listing records about 140,000 clones.

The sequenced sample was PBMCs. This receptor was identified in a man aged 40-55 years in good health and CMV-seronegative. The chain couples TRBV19 to TRBJ2-3; possible D gene TRBD2, 6 bases. The CDR3 DNA reads as TGTGCCAGTAATACCGGGACTCTAGATACGCAGTATTTT. It is translated as CASNTGTLDTQYF.